This T cell receptor beta chain is drawn from a study of T cell repertoires in cytomegalovirus infection. The wider study: Based on public TCR beta signatures, there were indications of CMV infection and of a matching HLA type.

The V gene lost 6 bases and the J gene lost 0 bases, with 15 bases spanning the gap. This CDR3 spans 16 amino acids. Germline V gene lookup returns CDR1 DFQATT and CDR2 SNEGSKA (reference sequence). A few counts support this clonotype. Its antigen is still unknown. A single record per CDR3 protein comes from TCRdb applying MiXCR to the reads. The sample holds 150,000 to 180,000 distinct CDR3 sequences; roughly a quarter are singletons and the top ten take 11%. Study conclusions and caveats: Across the ex vivo response, the dominant clonotypes were HLA-C-restricted CMV-specific TCR beta clonotypes. CMV carriers having the relevant HLA were flagged by cumulative public TCR beta family frequency.

Specimen: PBMCs. The clonotype originates from a human donor in good health (CMV status not recorded). Some clones in this sample may be carry-over from other donors' samples. The V gene is TRBV20-1, the J gene TRBJ2-6, with D tentatively TRBD2 (6 bases). DNA of the CDR3: TGCAGTGCGCCGGACTGGGAGGACTCTGGGGCCAACGTCCTGACTTTC. The encoded protein is CSAPDWEDSGANVLTF.